One and the same sample provided the 10 T cell receptor beta chains below, sequenced in a study of cytomegalovirus exposure and HLA in healthy donors. Repertoires were generated with immunoSEQ multiplex PCR, while TCRdb's copy carries only in-frame clones and drops some. This table has some 64,000 clones, around 97% appearing once. Input material: PBMCs. All receptors come from a woman under 30 in good health and CMV-seropositive.

The chain is built from TRBV7-3 and TRBJ2-2; 15 nucleotides match TRBD2. CDR3 length: 17 amino acids. Germline assignment: CDR1 SGHTA and CDR2 FQGTGA. The V segment lost 5 bases and the J segment 7 bases; nucleotides outside the gene matches: 8. The CDR3 DNA reads TGTGCCAGCAGCCCCCCCGGACTAGCGGGAGGGGTCGGGGAGCTGTTTTTT. Protein: CASSPPGLAGGVGELFF.

The V call is TRBV30, the J call TRBJ2-7; TRBD1 matches 7 bases. Germline V gives CDR1 GTSNPN, CDR2 SVGIG (reference sequence). The V gene end was trimmed by 4 bases and the J gene end by 0 bases; junction bases not matched to a gene: 9. The CDR3 sequence is 15 residues long. CDR3 protein: CAWNGVQGSSYEQYF. In DNA, the CDR3 is TGTGCCTGGAACGGGGTACAGGGGAGCTCCTACGAGCAGTACTTC.

The chain joins TRBV7-8 to TRBJ2-7; 7 positions agree with TRBD1. Germline V gene data show CDR1 as SGHVS and CDR2 as FQNEAQ. The CDR3 has 14 amino acids. Trimming at V came to 5 bases and at J to 2 bases, leaving 6 bases not matched to a gene. The DNA for the CDR3 is TGTGCCAGCAGCATAAGGGACAGCACCTACGAGCAGTACTTC. Translation: CASSIRDSTYEQYF.

V and J are TRBV11-2 and TRBJ2-6; 9 bases are a match to TRBD1. The germline CDR1 and CDR2 sequences are SGHAT and FQNNGV. There are 16 residues in the CDR3. V was pared by 5 bases and J by 4 bases, with 6 bases of the junction left unmatched. Here the CDR3 reads CASSPGQGPGANVLTF. CDR3 nucleotide sequence: TGTGCCAGCAGCCCGGGACAGGGTCCAGGGGCCAACGTCCTGACTTTC. The variable domain in full, completed from reference TRBV11-2 and TRBJ2-6, reads EAGVAQSPRYKIIEKRQSVAFWCNPISGHATLYWYQQILGQGPKLLIQFQNNGVVDDSQLPKDRFSAERLKGVDSTLKIQPAKLEDSAVYLCASSPGQGPGANVLTFGAGSRLTVL.

The genes are TRBV6-5 and TRBJ2-3; 11 nucleotides align to TRBD1. CDR3 length: 15 residues. The ends lost 5 bases at V and 7 bases at J; junction bases unmatched: 8. The germline V gene encodes CDR1 MNHEY and CDR2 SVGAGI. In nucleotides, the CDR3 is TGTGCCAGCAGTCCCTGGACAGGGGGCTTGAATACGCAGTATTTT. Its translation: CASSPWTGGLNTQYF.

V is TRBV7-9 and J is TRBJ2-3; TRBD1 matches at 7 bases. The germline V gene encodes CDR1 SEHNR and CDR2 FQNEAQ (reference sequence). Trimming at V came to 5 bases and at J to 2 bases, leaving 7 bases not matched to a gene. The CDR3 extends over 15 amino acids. The CDR3 bases are TGTGCCAGCAGCCCTACGGGACAGTACACAGATACGCAGTATTTT. Residues: CASSPTGQYTDTQYF. Based on the CDR3 plus reference TRBV7-9 and TRBJ2-3, the full variable domain is DTGVSQNPRHKITKRGQNVTFRCDPISEHNRLYWYRQTLGQGPEFLTYFQNEAQLEKSRLLSDRFSAERPKGSFSTLEIQRTEQGDSAMYLCASSPTGQYTDTQYFGPGTRLTVL.

The V call is TRBV7-3, the J call TRBJ1-2, with D possibly TRBD1 on 6 matching bases. Germline V gene lookup returns CDR1 SGHTA and CDR2 FQGTGA. This CDR3 is built from 16 residues. V shed 5 bases and J shed 8 bases, with 24 bases lying between them. The CDR3 protein is CASSERGGLSGGGYTF. In DNA, the CDR3 is TGTGCCAGCAGCGAAAGGGGGGGACTCTCCGGGGGAGGCTACACCTTC.

This chain connects TRBV7-9 to TRBJ1-1, with 9 bases aligning to TRBD1. There are 18 residues in the CDR3. With V trimmed by 1 base and J by 3 bases, 12 bases remained unmatched. CDR1 and CDR2 (germline): SEHNR, FQNEAQ (reference sequence). The CDR3 nucleotides are TGTGCCAGCAGCTTAGTGCTTGGGGTAGACAGGGGGGACACTGAAGCTTTCTTT. Translated: CASSLVLGVDRGDTEAFF.

This rearrangement joins TRBV11-2 to TRBJ2-5; D gene unclear. The CDR3 has 17 residues. Germline-derived CDR1 and CDR2 are SGHAT and FQNNGV. Trimming stripped 6 bases from V and 4 bases from J, with 24 bases between. In nucleotides, the CDR3 is TGTGCCAGCAGGTCTACCCATAGGTGGCAGAGAGGAGAGACCCAGTACTTC. Its translation is CASRSTHRWQRGETQYF. Full variable domain (remainder filled in from reference TRBV11-2 and TRBJ2-5): EAGVAQSPRYKIIEKRQSVAFWCNPISGHATLYWYQQILGQGPKLLIQFQNNGVVDDSQLPKDRFSAERLKGVDSTLKIQPAKLEDSAVYLCASRSTHRWQRGETQYFGPGTRLLVL.

The chain couples TRBV7-8 to TRBJ2-7, with TRBD1 matching over 7 bases. Losses at the gene ends were 1 base for V and 2 bases for J; bases not matched to a gene: 8. CDR3 length: 16 amino acids. Germline V gene lookup returns CDR1 SGHVS and CDR2 FQNEAQ. The CDR3 is CASSLGGQGVAYEQYF. The CDR3 nucleotides are TGTGCCAGCAGCTTAGGGGGTCAGGGGGTTGCCTACGAGCAGTACTTC. Combining the CDR3 with reference TRBV7-8 and TRBJ2-7 gives the whole variable domain GAGVSQSPRYKVAKRGQDVALRCDPISGHVSLFWYQQALGQGPEFLTYFQNEAQLDKSGLPSDRFFAERPEGSVSTLKIQRTQQEDSAVYLCASSLGGQGVAYEQYFGPGTRLTVT.